The clone carrying this T cell receptor (beta chain) was observed at least ten times. V was clipped by 2 bases and J by 3 bases, with 7 bases between them. CDR3 size: 14 residues. Germline CDR1 is MNHEY and CDR2 is SVGAGI. The sample is drawn from a study of patients and donors after allogeneic stem cell transplantation. TCRdb re-called the RT-PCR reads with MiXCR, one entry per CDR3 protein. Among 200,000 to 250,000 distinct CDR3 sequences listed, roughly 15% were seen once. The TCR comes from a human donor who was either an allogeneic HSCT recipient or a stem cell or donor lymphocyte infusion donor (not recorded which). It is not recorded whose cells these are; they may come from a transplant donor. The material sequenced was blood, either unsorted or a sorted T cell fraction (not recorded which). The chain combines TRBV6-5 with TRBJ1-4; D not resolved. CDR3 sequence (DNA): TGTGCCAGCAGTTACGGCGGATCTAATGAAAAACTGTTTTTT. Amino acid sequence: CASSYGGSNEKLFF.